The 22 T cell receptor beta chains listed next were all sequenced from one sample in a study of T-cell memory formation after mild COVID-19. TCRdb reprocessed the 5' RACE reads via MiXCR and lists one record per CDR3 protein. The sample consists of roughly 450,000 distinct CDR3 sequences, approximately 18% of them appearing once. Sequenced input: PBMCs or a T cell subset sorted from them (not recorded which). The receptors were sampled from an adult woman who had mild COVID-19 (a few samples of this study predate the infection). Cell type and time point are not known.

In its sample, this clonotype was seen a few times. V gene TRBV20-1 combines with J gene TRBJ2-5; D is possibly TRBD1 (5 bases). The CDR3 consists of 14 residues. Between the trimmed V and J ends, which lost 5 bases and 3 bases, there was a span of 16 bases. CDR1 DFQATT and CDR2 SNEGSKA come from the germline V gene (reference sequence). As DNA, the CDR3 is TGCAGTGCTGAACCAGGGAAAGTTGAAGAGACCCAGTACTTC. It translates to CSAEPGKVEETQYF.

This clonotype showed up just a few times. The genes are TRBV5-5 and TRBJ1-5, with 9 positions matching TRBD1. The CDR3 extends over 15 amino acids. Germline CDR1 and CDR2: SGHKS and YYEKEE (reference sequence). Germline trimming cut 4 bases from V and 1 base from J; bases unmatched to any gene: 3. The CDR3 bases are TGTGCCAGCAGCGGGGGACAGGGAAGCAATCAGCCCCAGCATTTT. Amino acid sequence: CASSGGQGSNQPQHF.

This clonotype was observed a handful of times. This rearrangement joins TRBV9 to TRBJ2-1; 7 bases agree with TRBD2. The length of the CDR3 is 15 residues. With V trimmed by 0 bases and J by 2 bases, 2 bases remained unmatched. Germline V gene sequence: CDR1 SGDLS, CDR2 YYNGEE. CDR3 sequence: CASSVGREPYNEQFF. DNA for the CDR3: TGTGCCAGCAGCGTAGGGCGGGAGCCCTACAATGAGCAGTTCTTC.

The genes are TRBV3-1 and TRBJ2-7, with D perhaps matching TRBD1 (5 bases). The CDR3 extends over 13 amino acids. Trimming stripped 1 base from V and 7 bases from J, with 11 bases between. In germline, CDR1 is LGHDT, CDR2 YNNKEL (reference sequence). CDR3 sequence reads: CASSQVQVGEQYF. The CDR3 DNA is TGTGCCAGCAGCCAAGTACAGGTTGGAGAGCAGTACTTC.

The rearrangement uses TRBV4-3 and TRBJ2-7; 9 nucleotides match TRBD2. The CDR3 is 18 amino acids. Germline assignment: CDR1 LGHNA and CDR2 YSLEER. Losses at the gene ends were 0 bases for V and 2 bases for J; bases not matched to a gene: 11. The DNA of the CDR3 is TGCGCCAGCAGCCAAGATCGCTCGCGGGAGGGTGAGACCTACGAGCAGTACTTC. Translation gives CASSQDRSREGETYEQYF.

The chain recombines TRBV14 with TRBJ1-2, with a possible D match to TRBD1 (6 bases). The CDR3 covers 13 residues. Germline lookup yields CDR1 SGHDN and CDR2 FVKESK. V was clipped by 3 bases and J by 6 bases, with 11 bases between them. The CDR3 is CASSQQGRHGYTF. CDR3 nucleotides: TGTGCCAGCAGCCAGCAGGGGCGGCATGGCTACACCTTC.

The V gene is TRBV19, the J gene TRBJ2-3, with 7 positions matching TRBD2. The CDR3 sequence is 16 residues long. Losses at the gene ends were 7 bases for V and 3 bases for J; bases not matched to a gene: 13. Germline V gene data show CDR1 as LNHDA and CDR2 as SQIVND (reference sequence). This CDR3 is CASTPQPGLITDTQYF. CDR3 coding DNA: TGTGCCAGTACTCCCCAGCCGGGACTAATTACAGATACGCAGTATTTT.

The genes are TRBV13 and TRBJ2-5, with no clear D. This CDR3 is 15 amino acids long. Trimming removed 3 bases from V and 2 bases from J, with 13 bases in between. Germline-derived CDR1 and CDR2 are PRHDT and FYEKMQ (reference sequence). CDR3: CASSLGLLGQETQYF. CDR3 nucleotide sequence: TGTGCCAGCAGCTTGGGCCTTCTTGGGCAAGAGACCCAGTACTTC.

This clonotype was seen a handful of times. The chain combines TRBV6-5 with TRBJ1-1; D is uncertain. Germline V gene sequence: CDR1 MNHEY, CDR2 SVGAGI. The CDR3 consists of 16 residues. V lost 2 bases and J lost 1, with 14 bases in between. CDR3 region: CASSYDFGRPNTEAFF. The CDR3 bases are TGTGCCAGCAGTTACGACTTTGGGAGGCCGAACACTGAAGCTTTCTTT.

Ten or more counts support this clonotype. J is TRBJ2-1 and V is TRBV7-6; D ambiguous. V was clipped by 5 bases and J by 4 bases, with 3 bases between them. The germline gives CDR1 SGHVS, CDR2 FNYEAQ. The CDR3 is 11 amino acids. The CDR3, as DNA: TGTGCCAGCAGCGTATACAATGAGCAGTTCTTC. It yields the protein CASSVYNEQFF.

In this sample, this clonotype turned up a few times. V usage is TRBV6-4 and J usage is TRBJ2-3; no definite D call. The CDR3 runs 13 residues. Germline CDR1 is MRHNA and CDR2 is SNTAGT. V lost 3 bases, J lost 5 bases, and 9 bases lay in between. For the CDR3, the DNA is TGTGCCAGCAGTGAATCACTGAAAGATACGCAGTATTTT. Amino acids: CASSESLKDTQYF.

The V gene is TRBV24-1, the J gene TRBJ2-1, with D perhaps matching TRBD1 or TRBD2 (8 bases each). The CDR3 extends over 15 amino acids. The V end was cut by 10 bases, the J end by 4 bases, with 19 bases between. CDR1 is KGHDR, CDR2 SFDVKD, per germline. CDR3 sequence (DNA): TGTGCCACAGCGGGGGAGGGGACAGGTTACAATGAGCAGTTCTTC. Protein product: CATAGEGTGYNEQFF.

This clonotype was detected only a few times. This sequence joins TRBV7-8 and TRBJ2-7; D call uncertain. The CDR3 runs 16 residues. The germline V gene encodes CDR1 SGHVS and CDR2 FQNEAQ. V was shortened by 1 base and J by 4 bases, with 17 bases between the two germline ends. Here the CDR3 DNA reads TGTGCCAGCAGCTTAGGTGTGGCTACAAAAAGTTACGAGCAGTACTTC. It is translated as CASSLGVATKSYEQYF.

The rearrangement links TRBV7-9 to TRBJ1-1; D ambiguous. The CDR3 sequence is 14 residues long. The V end was cut by 6 bases, the J end by 1 base, with 12 bases between. Germline V gene sequence: CDR1 SEHNR, CDR2 FQNEAQ (reference sequence). The CDR3 loop is CASSLQMGNTEAFF. CDR3 coding DNA: TGTGCCAGCAGTCTACAGATGGGGAACACTGAAGCTTTCTTT.

This clonotype was seen at least ten times. The chain couples TRBV15 to TRBJ1-2, with 8 bases lining up with TRBD1. Germline V CDR1 and CDR2: LNHNV, YYDKDF (reference sequence). Trimming removed 5 bases from V and 6 bases from J; junction bases left unmatched: 11. This CDR3 is built from 15 residues. The DNA for the CDR3 is TGTGCCACCAGCTTGCGACAGGGGAGCTTTGATGGCTACACCTTC. It is translated as CATSLRQGSFDGYTF.

This clonotype was counted between two and nine times. The rearrangement joins TRBV4-1 to TRBJ1-5, with 8 positions matching TRBD1. The length of the CDR3 is 15 residues. Losses at the gene ends were 3 bases for V and 5 bases for J; bases not matched to a gene: 6. Germline CDR1 MGHRA, CDR2 YSYEKL. As DNA, the CDR3 is TGCGCCAGCAGCCACAAGGACAGGGAGGATCAGCCCCAGCATTTT. This encodes CASSHKDREDQPQHF.

This clonotype was observed a handful of times. The V and J genes are TRBV7-2 and TRBJ2-2; 11 bases are shared with TRBD2. Germline values: CDR1 SGHTA, CDR2 FQGNSA. The CDR3 has 17 residues. The junction had 4 bases not matched to a gene; V was cut back by 3 bases and J by 1 base. This chain's CDR3 is CASSLMGLAVNTGELFF. In nucleotides, the CDR3 is TGTGCCAGCAGCTTGATGGGACTAGCGGTGAACACCGGGGAGCTGTTTTTT.

This sequence joins TRBV27 and TRBJ1-5, with D possibly being TRBD1 (5 bases). This CDR3 is 15 amino acids long. Looked up from germline, CDR1 is MNHEY and CDR2 is SMNVEV (reference sequence). V was shortened by 6 bases and J by 0 bases, with 12 bases between the two germline ends. The CDR3 spells CASSSIDSSNQPQHF. In DNA form, the CDR3 reads TGTGCCAGCAGCTCTATTGACAGTAGCAATCAGCCCCAGCATTTT.

This clonotype was counted only a few times. The chain carries TRBV7-6 and TRBJ2-7, with D perhaps matching TRBD1 (6 bases). V lost 3 bases and J 4 bases, leaving 10 bases between the germline ends. CDR1 SGHVS and CDR2 FNYEAQ come from the germline V gene. This CDR3 contains 13 residues. CDR3 sequence: CASSLDSWYEQYF. As DNA, the CDR3 is TGTGCCAGCAGCTTGGACAGTTGGTACGAGCAGTACTTC. Looking up the rest from reference TRBV7-6 and TRBJ2-7 gives the full variable domain: GAGVSQSPRYKVTKRGQDVALRCDPISGHVSLYWYRQALGQGPEFLTYFNYEAQQDKSGLPNDRFSAERPEGSISTLTIQRTEQRDSAMYRCASSLDSWYEQYFGPGTRLTVT.

This clonotype was observed a handful of times. V usage is TRBV25-1 and J usage is TRBJ2-5; a weak D match, TRBD1 (6 bases). V lost 3 bases, J lost 11 bases, and 13 bases lay in between. This CDR3 has 12 amino acids. Looked up from germline, CDR1 is MGHDK and CDR2 is SYGVNS. CDR3 protein: CASSDPDRSQYF. The CDR3 DNA reads as TGTGCCAGCAGTGACCCCGACAGGTCACAGTACTTC. Filled out from reference TRBV25-1 and TRBJ2-5, the complete variable domain reads EADIYQTPRYLVIGTGKKITLECSQTMGHDKMYWYQQDPGMELHLIHYSYGVNSTEKGDLSSESTVSRIRTEHFPLTLESARPSHTSQYLCASSDPDRSQYFGPGTRLLVL.

The gene calls are TRBV9 and TRBJ2-1, with TRBD2 matching over 7 bases. The CDR3 is 16 amino acids. J was trimmed by 2 bases and V by 5 bases; bases with no gene match: 10. CDR1 is SGDLS, CDR2 YYNGEE, per germline. As DNA, the CDR3 is TGTGCCAGCAGGGAACGCGGCGGGGGAACCTACAATGAGCAGTTCTTC. Translating gives CASRERGGGTYNEQFF.

The rearrangement uses TRBV20-1 and TRBJ2-1; D may be TRBD1 (6 bases). The V and J ends lost 3 bases and 8 bases respectively, with 11 bases between them. Germline V lookup: CDR1 DFQATT, CDR2 SNEGSKA (reference sequence). This CDR3 contains 12 residues. CDR3 sequence: CSARQGSHEQFF. The CDR3, as DNA: TGCAGTGCTAGGCAGGGGTCCCATGAGCAGTTCTTC.